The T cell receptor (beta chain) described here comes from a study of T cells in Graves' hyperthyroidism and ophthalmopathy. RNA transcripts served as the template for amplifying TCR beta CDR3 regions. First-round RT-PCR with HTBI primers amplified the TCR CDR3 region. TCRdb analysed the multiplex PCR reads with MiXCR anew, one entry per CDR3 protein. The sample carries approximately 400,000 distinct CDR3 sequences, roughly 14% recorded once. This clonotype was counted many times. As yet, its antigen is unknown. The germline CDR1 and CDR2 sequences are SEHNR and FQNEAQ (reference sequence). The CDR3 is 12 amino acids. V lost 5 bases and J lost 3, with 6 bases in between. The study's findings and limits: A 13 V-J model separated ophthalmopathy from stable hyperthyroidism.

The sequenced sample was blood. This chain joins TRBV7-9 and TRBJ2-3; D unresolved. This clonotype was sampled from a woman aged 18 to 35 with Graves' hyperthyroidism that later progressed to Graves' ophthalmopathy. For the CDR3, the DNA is TGTGCCAGCAGCCTATGGACAGATACGCAGTATTTT. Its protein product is CASSLWTDTQYF.